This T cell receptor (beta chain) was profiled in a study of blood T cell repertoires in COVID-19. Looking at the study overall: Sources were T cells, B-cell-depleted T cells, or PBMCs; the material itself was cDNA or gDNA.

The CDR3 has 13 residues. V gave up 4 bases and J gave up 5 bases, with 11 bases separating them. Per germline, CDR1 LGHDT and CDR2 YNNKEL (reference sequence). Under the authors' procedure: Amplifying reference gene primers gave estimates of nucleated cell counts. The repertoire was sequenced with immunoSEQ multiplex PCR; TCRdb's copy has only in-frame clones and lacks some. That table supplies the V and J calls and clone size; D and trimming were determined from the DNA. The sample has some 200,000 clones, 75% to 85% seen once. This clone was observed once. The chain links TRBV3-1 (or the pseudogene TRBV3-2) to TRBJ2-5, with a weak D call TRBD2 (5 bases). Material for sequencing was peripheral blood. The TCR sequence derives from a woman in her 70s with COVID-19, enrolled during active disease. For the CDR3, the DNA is TGTGCCAGCAGCCGTCGGGGTGGGGAGACCCAGTACTTC. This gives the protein CASSRRGGETQYF.